This paragraph covers one T cell receptor (beta chain) sequence. Assay used: immunoSEQ multiplex PCR; TCRdb lists only in-frame clones, some missing. Of more than 140,000 clones in the sample, around 88% were seen once. The CDR3 spans 11 residues. Germline lookup yields CDR1 SGHTS and CDR2 YDEGEE. V was pared by 6 bases and J by 8 bases, with 9 bases between. The sample belongs to a study of blood T cell repertoires in COVID-19. The rearrangement joins TRBV5-8 to TRBJ2-4; tentative D call: TRBD1 (5 bases). The specimen was peripheral blood. The sequence was obtained from a woman aged 60-75 years with acute or convalescent COVID-19. The CDR3 region has the DNA TGTGCCAGCACTGGGGCTTACATTCAGTACTTC. It is translated as CASTGAYIQYF. Drawing the rest from reference TRBV5-8 and TRBJ2-4, the complete variable domain is EAGVTQSPTHLIKTRGQQATLRCSPISGHTSVYWYQQALGLGLQFLLWYDEGEERNRGNFPPRFSGRQFPNYSSELNVNALELEDSALYLCASTGAYIQYFGAGTRLSVL.